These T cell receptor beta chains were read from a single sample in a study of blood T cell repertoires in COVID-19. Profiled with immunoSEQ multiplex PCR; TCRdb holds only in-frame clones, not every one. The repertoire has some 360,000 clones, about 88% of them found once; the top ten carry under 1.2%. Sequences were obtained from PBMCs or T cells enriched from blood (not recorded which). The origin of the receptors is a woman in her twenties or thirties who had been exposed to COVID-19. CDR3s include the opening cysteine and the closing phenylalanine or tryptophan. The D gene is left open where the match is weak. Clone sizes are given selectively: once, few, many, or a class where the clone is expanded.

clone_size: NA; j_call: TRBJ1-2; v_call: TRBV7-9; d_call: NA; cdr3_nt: TGTGCCAGCAGCTCGACAGACAGCTATGGCTACACCTTC; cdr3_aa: CASSSTDSYGYTF
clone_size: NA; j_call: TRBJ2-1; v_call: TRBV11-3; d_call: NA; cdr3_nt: TGTGCCAGCAGCTTTTTCACCAGCGGTTCTTACAATGAGCAGTTCTTC; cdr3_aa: CASSFFTSGSYNEQFF
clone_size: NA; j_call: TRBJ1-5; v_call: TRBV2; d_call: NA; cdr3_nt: TGTGCCAGCAGGCCGGGGGATAGCAATCAGCCCCAGCATTTT; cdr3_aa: CASRPGDSNQPQHF
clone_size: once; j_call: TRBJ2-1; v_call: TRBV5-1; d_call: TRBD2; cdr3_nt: TGCGCCAGCAGGCCGCCGGGACTAGCGTACCCCAATGAGCAGTTCTTC; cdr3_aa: CASRPPGLAYPNEQFF
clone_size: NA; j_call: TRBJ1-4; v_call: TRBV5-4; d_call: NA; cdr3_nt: TGTGCCAGCAGCCCACAGGGCGGTGAAAAACTGTTTTTT; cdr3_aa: CASSPQGGEKLFF
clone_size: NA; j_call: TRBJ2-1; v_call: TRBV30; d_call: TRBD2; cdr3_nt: TGTGCCTGGTGCCTAGCGGGAGGGGTAGGGAATGAGCAGTTCTTC; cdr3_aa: CAWCLAGGVGNEQFF
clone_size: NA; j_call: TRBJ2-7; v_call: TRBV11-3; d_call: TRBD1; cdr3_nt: TGTGCCAGCAGCTACGACAGGGGCCCTTCCTACGAGCAGTACTTC; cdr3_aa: CASSYDRGPSYEQYF
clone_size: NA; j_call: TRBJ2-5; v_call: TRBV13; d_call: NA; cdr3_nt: TGTGCCAGCAGCAAAAACTTGGGGGCCCAAGAGACCCAGTACTTC; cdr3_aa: CASSKNLGAQETQYF
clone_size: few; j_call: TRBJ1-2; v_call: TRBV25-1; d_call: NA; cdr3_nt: TGTGCCAGCAGTGAATCCCATCCAGGGAATGGCTACACCTTC; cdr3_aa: CASSESHPGNGYTF
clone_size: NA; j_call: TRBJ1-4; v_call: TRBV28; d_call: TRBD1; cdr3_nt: TGTGCCAGCAGCTCAGGACAGGAGAATGAAAAACTGTTTTTT; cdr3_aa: CASSSGQENEKLFF
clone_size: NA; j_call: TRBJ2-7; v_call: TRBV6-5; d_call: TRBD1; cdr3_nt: TGTGCCAGCAGGACCGGACAGGACCCCTACGAGCAGTACTTC; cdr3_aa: CASRTGQDPYEQYF
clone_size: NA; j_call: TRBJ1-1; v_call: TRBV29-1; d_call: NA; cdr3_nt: TGCAGCGCGGGGCGGACAATGAACACTGAAGCTTTCTTT; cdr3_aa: CSAGRTMNTEAFF
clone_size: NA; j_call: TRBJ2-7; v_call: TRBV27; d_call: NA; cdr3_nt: TGTGCCAGCAGTTTGGGCAACGAGCAGTACTTC; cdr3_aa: CASSLGNEQYF
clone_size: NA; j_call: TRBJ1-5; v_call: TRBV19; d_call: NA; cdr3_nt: TGTGCCAGTATCGCCGGTGGAGGGTTCAATCAGCCCCAGCATTTT; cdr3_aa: CASIAGGGFNQPQHF
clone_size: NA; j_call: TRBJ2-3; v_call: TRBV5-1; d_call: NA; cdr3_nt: TGCGCCAGCAGCAGGCTGACAGGAGCCCATCATGATACGCAGTATTTT; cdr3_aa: CASSRLTGAHHDTQYF
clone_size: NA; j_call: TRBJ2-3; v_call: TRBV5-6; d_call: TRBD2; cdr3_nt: TGTGCCAGCAGCCCGGGACTAGCGGGAGCAATATATACGCAGTATTTT; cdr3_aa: CASSPGLAGAIYTQYF
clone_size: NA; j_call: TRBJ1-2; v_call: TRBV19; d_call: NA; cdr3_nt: TGTGCCAGTATGGGGCCCGGAGTCACCTTC; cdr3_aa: CASMGPGVTF
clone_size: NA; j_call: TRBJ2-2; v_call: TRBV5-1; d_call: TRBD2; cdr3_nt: TGCGCCAGCAGCCCAAGGACTAGCGGGGCGAACACCGGGGAGCTGTTTTTT; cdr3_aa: CASSPRTSGANTGELFF
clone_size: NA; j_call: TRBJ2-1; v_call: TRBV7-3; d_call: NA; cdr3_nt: TGTGCCAGCAGCGAAGCGCCGAGCTCCTACAATGAGCAGTTCTTC; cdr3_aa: CASSEAPSSYNEQFF
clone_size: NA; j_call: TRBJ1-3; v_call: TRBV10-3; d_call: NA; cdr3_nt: TGTGCCATCAGTGGGGGCATCGCTCTGGGCTCTGGAAACACCATATATTTT; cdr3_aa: CAISGGIALGSGNTIYF
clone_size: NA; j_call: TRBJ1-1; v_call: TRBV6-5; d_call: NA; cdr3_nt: TGTGCCAGCAGTTTCGGGGGGCCCGAATCGAACACTGAAGCTTTCTTT; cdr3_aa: CASSFGGPESNTEAFF
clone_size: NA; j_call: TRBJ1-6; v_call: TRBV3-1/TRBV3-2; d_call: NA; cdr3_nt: TGTGCCAGCAGCCAAATGGAGCAATCGCGAAATTCACCCCTCCACTTT; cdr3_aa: CASSQMEQSRNSPLHF
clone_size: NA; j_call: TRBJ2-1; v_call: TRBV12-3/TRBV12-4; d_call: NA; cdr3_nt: TGTGCCAGCGGAGCTGAGTCCTACAATGAGCAGTTCTTC; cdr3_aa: CASGAESYNEQFF
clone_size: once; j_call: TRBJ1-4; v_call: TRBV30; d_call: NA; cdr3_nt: TGTGCCTGGAGCCTACCGGTGAATAATGAAAAACTGTTTTTT; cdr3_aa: CAWSLPVNNEKLFF
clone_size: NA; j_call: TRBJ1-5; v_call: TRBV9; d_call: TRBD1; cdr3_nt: TGTGCCAGCGGGACAGGGGAACTAAATCAGCCCCAGCATTTT; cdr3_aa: CASGTGELNQPQHF
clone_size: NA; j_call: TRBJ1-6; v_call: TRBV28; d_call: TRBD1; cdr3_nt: TGTGCCACAAAGGACAGGATTTCTTCACCCCTCCACTTT; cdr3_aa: CATKDRISSPLHF
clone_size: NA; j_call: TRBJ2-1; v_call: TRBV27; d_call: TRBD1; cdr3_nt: TGTGCCAGCAGTTTATTAGCGACAGGGAATGAGCAGTTCTTC; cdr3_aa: CASSLLATGNEQFF
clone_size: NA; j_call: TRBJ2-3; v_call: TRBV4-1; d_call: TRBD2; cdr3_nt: TGCGCCAGCAGCCAAGAGTTAGCGGGCTACACAGATACGCAGTATTTT; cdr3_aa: CASSQELAGYTDTQYF
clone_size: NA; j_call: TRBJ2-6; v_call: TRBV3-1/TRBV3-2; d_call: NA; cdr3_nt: TGTGCCAGCAGCCAAGAACAGGGCCTTTGGCGTGGGGCCAACGTCCTGACTTTC; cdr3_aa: CASSQEQGLWRGANVLTF
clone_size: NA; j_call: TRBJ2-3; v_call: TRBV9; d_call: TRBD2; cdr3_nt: TGTGCCAGCAGCGCCGCTAGCGGGCCCACAGATACGCAGTATTTT; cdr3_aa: CASSAASGPTDTQYF
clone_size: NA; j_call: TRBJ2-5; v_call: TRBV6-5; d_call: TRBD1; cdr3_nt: TGTGCCAGCAGTCGGACAGGGGACGGAGGAGAGACCCAGTACTTC; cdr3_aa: CASSRTGDGGETQYF
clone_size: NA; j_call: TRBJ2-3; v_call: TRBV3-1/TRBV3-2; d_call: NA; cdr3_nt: TGTGCCAGCAGCCTCCTCACAGATACGCAGTATTTT; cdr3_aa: CASSLLTDTQYF
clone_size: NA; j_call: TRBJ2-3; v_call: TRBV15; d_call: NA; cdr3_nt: TGTGCCACCAGCAGAAACCGGGTCAGCACAGATACGCAGTATTTT; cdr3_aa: CATSRNRVSTDTQYF
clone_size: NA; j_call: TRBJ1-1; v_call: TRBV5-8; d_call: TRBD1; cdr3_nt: TGTGCTGAGGGGACAGGGGCCGTCGGAGTTGAAGCTTTCTTT; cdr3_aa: CAEGTGAVGVEAFF
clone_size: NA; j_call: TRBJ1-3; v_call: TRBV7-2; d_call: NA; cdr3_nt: TGTGCCAGCAGGGACCAGGGGTTTGGAAACACCATATATTTT; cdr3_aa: CASRDQGFGNTIYF
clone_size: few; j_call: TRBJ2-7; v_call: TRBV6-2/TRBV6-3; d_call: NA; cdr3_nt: TGTGCCAGCAGTTACGCTGCGGGACGGGCGACCTACGAGCAGTACTTC; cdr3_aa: CASSYAAGRATYEQYF
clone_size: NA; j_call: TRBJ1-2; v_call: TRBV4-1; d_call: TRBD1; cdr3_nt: TGCGCCAGCAGCCAAGATCCCCGGGACAGGGGGCAAGAGAATGGCTACACCTTC; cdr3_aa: CASSQDPRDRGQENGYTF
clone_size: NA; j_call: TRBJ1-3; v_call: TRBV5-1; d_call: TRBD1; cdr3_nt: TGCGCCAGCAGGCCACAGGGGGCTACAGCTGGAAACACCATATATTTT; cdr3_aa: CASRPQGATAGNTIYF
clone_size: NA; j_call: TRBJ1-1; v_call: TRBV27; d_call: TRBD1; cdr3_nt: TGTGCCAGCAGGGAGGACAGGGGGCGCGTCACTGAAGCTTTCTTT; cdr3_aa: CASREDRGRVTEAFF
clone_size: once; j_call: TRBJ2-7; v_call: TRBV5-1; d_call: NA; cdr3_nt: TGCGCCAGCAGCTTGGTTGGCGGCGAGCAGTACTTC; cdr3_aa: CASSLVGGEQYF
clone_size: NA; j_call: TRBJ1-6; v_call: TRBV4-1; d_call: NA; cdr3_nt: TGCGCCAGCAGCCTAGAACAGGGAGCTAATTCACCCCTCCACTTT; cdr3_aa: CASSLEQGANSPLHF
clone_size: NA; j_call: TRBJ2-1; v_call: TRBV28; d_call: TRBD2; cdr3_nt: TGTGCCAGCAGCCCGGATCCGTCTAGCGGGAGTGCCTACAATGAGCAGTTCTTC; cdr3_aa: CASSPDPSSGSAYNEQFF
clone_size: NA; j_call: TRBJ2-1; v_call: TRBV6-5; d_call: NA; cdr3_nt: TGTGCCCTAAACGCAATAGCTTCCAATGAGCAGTTCTTC; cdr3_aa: CALNAIASNEQFF
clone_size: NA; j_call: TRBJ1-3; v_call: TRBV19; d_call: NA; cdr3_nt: TGTGCCACCGGACAGAGCTCTGGAAACACCATATATTTT; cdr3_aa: CATGQSSGNTIYF
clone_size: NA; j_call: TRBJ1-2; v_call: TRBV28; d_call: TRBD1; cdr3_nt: TGTGCCAGCAAGCCGGGACAGGGGAAATATGGCTACACCTTC; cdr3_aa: CASKPGQGKYGYTF
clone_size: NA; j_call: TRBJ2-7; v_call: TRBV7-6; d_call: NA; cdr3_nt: TGTGCCAGCAGCTTATTAGCACAGGGAACCCACGAGCAGTACTTC; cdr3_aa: CASSLLAQGTHEQYF
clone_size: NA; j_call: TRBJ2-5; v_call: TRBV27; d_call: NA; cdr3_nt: TGTGCCAGCAGTCCCTACGGAGAGGCCCTTCACTTC; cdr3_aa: CASSPYGEALHF